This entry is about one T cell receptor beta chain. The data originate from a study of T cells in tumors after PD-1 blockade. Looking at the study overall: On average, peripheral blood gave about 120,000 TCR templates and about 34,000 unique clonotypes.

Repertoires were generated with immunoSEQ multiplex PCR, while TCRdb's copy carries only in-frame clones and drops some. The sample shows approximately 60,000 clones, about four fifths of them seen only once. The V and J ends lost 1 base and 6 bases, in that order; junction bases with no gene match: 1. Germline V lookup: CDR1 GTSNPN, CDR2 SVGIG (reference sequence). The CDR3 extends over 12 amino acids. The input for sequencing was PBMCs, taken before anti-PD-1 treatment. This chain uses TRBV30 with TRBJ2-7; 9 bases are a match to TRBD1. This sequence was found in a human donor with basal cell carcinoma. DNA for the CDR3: TGTGCCTGGAGTGGACAGGGGGTCGAGCAGTACTTC. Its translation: CAWSGQGVEQYF.